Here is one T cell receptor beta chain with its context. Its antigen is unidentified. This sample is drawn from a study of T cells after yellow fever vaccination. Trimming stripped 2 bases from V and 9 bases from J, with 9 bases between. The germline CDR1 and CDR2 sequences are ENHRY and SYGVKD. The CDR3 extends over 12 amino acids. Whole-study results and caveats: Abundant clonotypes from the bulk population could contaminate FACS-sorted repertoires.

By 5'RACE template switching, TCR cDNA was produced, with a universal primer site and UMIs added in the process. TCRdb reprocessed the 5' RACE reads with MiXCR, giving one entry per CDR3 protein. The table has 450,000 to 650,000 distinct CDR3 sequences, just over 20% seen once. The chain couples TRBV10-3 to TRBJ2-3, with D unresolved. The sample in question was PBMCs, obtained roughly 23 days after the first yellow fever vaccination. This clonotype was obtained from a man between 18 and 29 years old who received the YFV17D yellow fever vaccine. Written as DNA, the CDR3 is TGTGCCATCAGTGAGACCAGAGAGACGCAGTATTTT. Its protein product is CAISETRETQYF.